This section outlines one T cell receptor (beta chain) sequence together with its context. The data stem from a study of T cells in Graves' hyperthyroidism and ophthalmopathy. Germline V gene data show CDR1 as SQVTM and CDR2 as ANQGSEA. The CDR3 runs 13 residues. Trimming removed 1 base from V and 2 bases from J, with 9 bases in between. Amplified TCR beta CDR3 regions came from RNA transcripts. HTBI primers were used for first-round RT-PCR of the TCR CDR3. Each CDR3 protein gets one entry after TCRdb re-called the multiplex PCR reads with MiXCR. Of fewer than 650,000 distinct CDR3 sequences in the sample, approximately 15% were seen once. Among the patients, aged 18 to 65, hyperthyroidism was newly diagnosed and had lasted under 2 months. The sample, blood from the first hyperthyroidism diagnosis, precedes any ophthalmopathy symptoms.

J is TRBJ2-7 and V is TRBV29-1; a possible D gene is TRBD1 (5 bases). The material sequenced was blood. The sequence derives from a woman aged 30 to 39 with Graves' hyperthyroidism that later progressed to Graves' ophthalmopathy. CDR3 protein: CSVEANRPYEQYF. The CDR3, as DNA: TGCAGCGTTGAAGCTAACAGGCCCTACGAGCAGTACTTC.